This T cell receptor (beta chain) was captured by sequencing in a study of blood T cells in healthy people across ages. Whole-study context: About one barcoded beta molecule was captured per two T cells (by template switching). Overall study findings and caveats: A roughly linear fall in TCR beta diversity per million T cells was seen with increasing age.

It was around 9 milliliters of peripheral blood that were drawn from each donor. Primed by a sample-barcoded 5' primer and a J-beta primer mix, a second PCR proceeded for about 6 to 11 cycles. One entry per CDR3 protein results from TCRdb running MiXCR on the 5' RACE reads. There are more than 700,000 distinct CDR3 sequences in the sample; 46% occur only once, and around 18% lies in the top ten. In this sample, this clonotype turned up a few times. Its cognate antigen is unknown. V was cut by 1 base and J by 5 bases, with 13 bases left in between. Per the germline V gene, CDR1 is SEHNR and CDR2 is FQNEAQ (reference sequence). The CDR3 loop spans 15 amino acids.

Sequencing used blood. The chain couples TRBV7-9 to TRBJ2-3; D gene ambiguous. This receptor was taken from a man aged 80 or over in good health. Here the CDR3 reads CASSLEVDPEDTQYF. In nucleotides, the CDR3 is TGTGCCAGCAGCTTAGAAGTAGATCCGGAAGATACGCAGTATTTT.